This T cell receptor beta chain was recorded in a study of early T cells in non-severe SARS-CoV-2 infection. On the study more broadly: It was bulk RNA from unsorted whole blood that was sequenced, and the chains were unpaired. Study conclusions and caveats: Comparison of clonotypes with VDJdb favored anti-spike CD8 responses while missing private and CD4 specificities.

Each single cDNA molecule received a unique molecular identifier. In TCRdb, the 5' RACE reads were re-called with MiXCR into one record per CDR3 protein. This sample has about 46,000 distinct CDR3 sequences; about a tenth occur once, and the top ten carry 5% to 6.5%. This clonotype was counted a few times. Its antigen is as yet unknown. This receptor was identified in an adult who was a healthcare worker with PCR-confirmed SARS-CoV-2 infection or an uninfected control (not recorded which). The sample was whole blood, taken at baseline.

The CDR3 nucleotides are TGCGCCAGCAGCCATGCAGGGGTTTTGAATTCACCCCTCCACTTT. Its protein is CASSHAGVLNSPLHF. This chain uses TRBV4-1 with TRBJ1-6; maybe TRBD1 (6 bases). The V end was cut by 3 bases, the J end by 7 bases, with 13 bases between. Germline assignment: CDR1 MGHRA and CDR2 YSYEKL. This CDR3 region has 15 residues.